This record concerns one T cell receptor beta chain sequence. What it binds is unknown. This specimen belongs to a study of cytomegalovirus exposure and HLA in healthy donors. As for the study in general: Earlier findings included 100 million to 130 million unique TCR beta sequences obtained from about 179 million T cells. Broader study findings: Some highly shared sequence variants likely arose as a pipeline artifact. Available immune exposure information was restricted to CMV serostatus only. Cytomegalovirus association was listed for about 180 TCR beta chains.

The PCR used 60 Vbeta and 13 Jbeta primers. Measured with immunoSEQ multiplex PCR; TCRdb has only the in-frame clones, and not every one. The data show 75,000 to 100,000 clones, 64% seen once. The CDR3 length is 14 residues. Germline V CDR1 and CDR2: SGHKS, YYEKEE (reference sequence). V shed 2 bases and J shed 8 bases, with 13 bases lying between them. This clonotype originated in a man aged 55 to 70 in good health and CMV-seronegative. The source material was PBMCs. V and J are TRBV5-5 and TRBJ1-4; D might be TRBD1 (5 bases). The CDR3 coding sequence is TGTGCCAGCAGCTTACTCAGGGCCGGGGAAAAACTGTTTTTT. Residues: CASSLLRAGEKLFF.